A single T cell receptor (beta chain) is shown here with its context. These data come from a study of blood T cell repertoires in COVID-19. Study background: Samples came from the United States, Italy and Spain, spanning acute and convalescent COVID-19. T cells, B-cell-depleted T cells, or PBMCs supplied cDNA or gDNA.

Profiling relied on immunoSEQ multiplex PCR, and the TCRdb table lists in-frame clones only, not all of them. Of 200,000 or so clones listed, around nine tenths are singletons. V dropped 3 bases and J dropped 6; count of bases not matched to a gene: 8. This CDR3 comprises 15 residues. Germline loops: CDR1 LGHNA, CDR2 YSLEER. This chain uses TRBV4-3 with TRBJ2-7; 10 bases agree with TRBD2. Specimen: peripheral blood. The sequence derives from a man in his sixties or seventies with active or convalescent COVID-19. The CDR3 protein is CASSQLGTSVVEQYF. CDR3 in DNA: TGCGCCAGCAGCCAGCTGGGGACTAGCGTCGTCGAGCAGTACTTC.